The source of this TCR beta chain is a study of human T cells and chemical hapten exposure. Overall study context: How much TCR each sample yielded varied, mostly because pooled library volumes differed slightly.

The germline gives CDR1 MNHEY, CDR2 SVGAGI. V dropped 5 bases and J dropped 4; count of bases not matched to a gene: 13. CDR3 size: 17 residues. TCRdb re-called the RACE reads through MiXCR, storing one row per CDR3 protein. Seen here are roughly 100,000 distinct CDR3 sequences, 8.5% to 9% observed once, and the top ten hold about 3%. General study findings and limits: The number of TCRs above 1 in 1000 frequency did not change after DPC sensitization.

Time point noted: healthy volunteer bleed at 2 weeks. Total RNA came from unfractionated whole blood. Notes on this clonotype: Its antigen is currently unknown.

This chain joins TRBV6-5 and TRBJ2-3, with 9 bases that match TRBD2. The sequence was obtained from a female donor in good health. Some clones in this sample may be carry-over from other donors' samples. The sample comprised whole blood. For the CDR3, the DNA is TGTGCCAGCAGTGGGGGACGTAGCGGGAGCGGCGCAGATACGCAGTATTTT. The encoded protein is CASSGGRSGSGADTQYF.